The rows below give T cell receptor beta chains drawn from one sample of a study of blood T cell repertoires in COVID-19. Clones were read by immunoSEQ multiplex PCR, and TCRdb kept only the in-frame ones, dropping some. The repertoire holds 170,000 or so clones, with around 87% as singletons. The sequenced sample consisted of peripheral blood. These TCRs come from a woman aged 18-29 years who had recovered from COVID-19. CDR3s include the opening cysteine and the closing phenylalanine or tryptophan. Fields, in order: J gene, V gene, clone size, D gene, CDR3 DNA, CDR3 protein. The D gene is left open where the match is weak. Clone size appears in some rows only: once, few, many, or a class for an expanded clone.

J gene: TRBJ2-1; V gene: TRBV6-2/TRBV6-3; clone size: -; D gene: -; CDR3 DNA: TGTGCCAGCAGTTATCGGGGTCTCTTTTTCGATGAGCAGTTCTTC; CDR3 protein: CASSYRGLFFDEQFF
J gene: TRBJ1-4; V gene: TRBV19; clone size: -; D gene: -; CDR3 DNA: TGTGCCAGTAGTATAGGCGAGGTCCTGGCAACTAATGAAAAACTGTTTTTT; CDR3 protein: CASSIGEVLATNEKLFF
J gene: TRBJ1-6; V gene: TRBV9; clone size: -; D gene: -; CDR3 DNA: TGTGCCAGCAGCGGGGCTGGAGGGGACTATAATTCACCCCTCCACTTT; CDR3 protein: CASSGAGGDYNSPLHF
J gene: TRBJ1-1; V gene: TRBV6-5; clone size: once; D gene: -; CDR3 DNA: TGTGCCAGCAGTTACAATCAGAACACTGAAGCTTTCTTT; CDR3 protein: CASSYNQNTEAFF
J gene: TRBJ2-7; V gene: TRBV5-6; clone size: -; D gene: TRBD1; CDR3 DNA: TGTGCCAGCAGCTTGATTCAGGGGGCCGAACCCTACGAGCAGTACTTC; CDR3 protein: CASSLIQGAEPYEQYF
J gene: TRBJ2-1; V gene: TRBV24-1; clone size: -; D gene: TRBD2; CDR3 DNA: TGTGCCACCAGTGGGCTAGCGGGCAACAATGAGCAGTTCTTC; CDR3 protein: CATSGLAGNNEQFF
J gene: TRBJ2-1; V gene: TRBV11-2; clone size: -; D gene: TRBD2; CDR3 DNA: TGTGCCAGCAGCTCCTTGGGGCTAGCGGGGGGATACAATGAGCAGTTCTTC; CDR3 protein: CASSSLGLAGGYNEQFF
J gene: TRBJ2-7; V gene: TRBV7-9; clone size: -; D gene: -; CDR3 DNA: TGTGCCAGCAATGGGGGGTCCTACGAGCAGTACTTC; CDR3 protein: CASNGGSYEQYF
J gene: TRBJ2-1; V gene: TRBV27; clone size: -; D gene: TRBD2; CDR3 DNA: TGTGCCAGCAGTTTAACCAGCGGGGGAAGCAATGAGCAGTTCTTC; CDR3 protein: CASSLTSGGSNEQFF
J gene: TRBJ2-1; V gene: TRBV27; clone size: -; D gene: -; CDR3 DNA: TGTGCCAGCGGTTTTTCTCTTGAGCAGTTCTTC; CDR3 protein: CASGFSLEQFF
J gene: TRBJ2-7; V gene: TRBV25-1; clone size: -; D gene: -; CDR3 DNA: TGTGCCAGCAGGGACAGTTCCTACGAGCAGTACTTC; CDR3 protein: CASRDSSYEQYF
J gene: TRBJ1-2; V gene: TRBV7-9; clone size: -; D gene: -; CDR3 DNA: TGTGCCAGCAGCTTCGAACAGGGATCTAACTATGGCTACACCTTC; CDR3 protein: CASSFEQGSNYGYTF
J gene: TRBJ1-3; V gene: TRBV19; clone size: -; D gene: TRBD1; CDR3 DNA: TGTGCCAGCCATCAGACAGGGATTGGAAACACCATATATTTT; CDR3 protein: CASHQTGIGNTIYF
J gene: TRBJ1-1; V gene: TRBV9; clone size: -; D gene: -; CDR3 DNA: TGTGCCAGCAGCTCTAACAGGGCTACTGAAGCTTTCTTT; CDR3 protein: CASSSNRATEAFF
J gene: TRBJ2-7; V gene: TRBV3-1/TRBV3-2; clone size: -; D gene: -; CDR3 DNA: TGTGCCAGCAGCCGAAGGCGGGAATACGAGCAGTACTTC; CDR3 protein: CASSRRREYEQYF
J gene: TRBJ2-5; V gene: TRBV18; clone size: -; D gene: -; CDR3 DNA: TGTGCCAGCTCACCAGGAGACCTAGAAGAGACCCAGTACTTC; CDR3 protein: CASSPGDLEETQYF
J gene: TRBJ1-1; V gene: TRBV19; clone size: -; D gene: -; CDR3 DNA: TGTGCCTCGCGTCCGTTTGGGAACACTGAAGCTTTCTTT; CDR3 protein: CASRPFGNTEAFF
J gene: TRBJ2-1; V gene: TRBV27; clone size: -; D gene: TRBD2; CDR3 DNA: TGTGCCAGCAGTTTGTTAGCGGGCGTTCTCAATGAGCAGTTCTTC; CDR3 protein: CASSLLAGVLNEQFF
J gene: TRBJ2-3; V gene: TRBV9; clone size: -; D gene: TRBD2; CDR3 DNA: TGTGCCAGCAGCCCAGGGACTAGCGCGAGCACAGATACGCAGTATTTT; CDR3 protein: CASSPGTSASTDTQYF
J gene: TRBJ1-1; V gene: TRBV29-1; clone size: -; D gene: -; CDR3 DNA: TGCAGCGTTGTTCCGGGGATGAACACTGAAGCTTTCTTT; CDR3 protein: CSVVPGMNTEAFF
J gene: TRBJ1-1; V gene: TRBV5-6; clone size: -; D gene: TRBD1; CDR3 DNA: TGTGCCAGCGGGGGAATACAGGGGATAGGCCTAGGGACTGAAGCTTTCTTT; CDR3 protein: CASGGIQGIGLGTEAFF
J gene: TRBJ1-2; V gene: TRBV6-2/TRBV6-3; clone size: -; D gene: TRBD1; CDR3 DNA: TGTGCCAGCAGTTACTCGTTGACAGGGACGGGCTACACCTTC; CDR3 protein: CASSYSLTGTGYTF